This T cell receptor (beta chain) came from a study of shared clonotypes between healthy human individuals. Trimming took 3 bases from V and 2 from J, leaving 7 bases between them. This CDR3 has 14 amino acids. Germline V gene sequence: CDR1 ENHRY, CDR2 SYGVKD. Method: immunoSEQ multiplex PCR; TCRdb's copy keeps in-frame clones and lacks some. Of some 2.3 million clones in the sample, approximately 93% are singletons; the top ten hold about 0.37%. This sequence originates from a man between 18 and 29 years old in good health. Some clones in this sample may be carry-over from other donors' samples. The chain couples TRBV10-3 to TRBJ1-4; D not certain. Material for sequencing was naive CD4+ T cells from PBMCs. Regarding subset: CD45RA+ positively selected. This CDR3 is CAISEVWTNEKLFF. CDR3 nucleotide sequence: TGTGCCATCAGTGAAGTTTGGACTAATGAAAAACTGTTTTTT.